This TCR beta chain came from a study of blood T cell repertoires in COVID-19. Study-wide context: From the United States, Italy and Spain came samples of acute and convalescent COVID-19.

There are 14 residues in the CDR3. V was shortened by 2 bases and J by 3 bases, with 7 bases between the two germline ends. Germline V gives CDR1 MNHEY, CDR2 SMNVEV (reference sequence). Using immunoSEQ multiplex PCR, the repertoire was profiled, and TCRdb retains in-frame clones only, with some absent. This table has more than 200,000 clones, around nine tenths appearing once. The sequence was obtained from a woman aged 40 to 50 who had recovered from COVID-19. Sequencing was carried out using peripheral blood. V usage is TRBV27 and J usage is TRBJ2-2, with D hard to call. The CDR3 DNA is TGTGCCAGCAGTTTAAAAGCCTACACCGGGGAGCTGTTTTTT. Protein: CASSLKAYTGELFF.